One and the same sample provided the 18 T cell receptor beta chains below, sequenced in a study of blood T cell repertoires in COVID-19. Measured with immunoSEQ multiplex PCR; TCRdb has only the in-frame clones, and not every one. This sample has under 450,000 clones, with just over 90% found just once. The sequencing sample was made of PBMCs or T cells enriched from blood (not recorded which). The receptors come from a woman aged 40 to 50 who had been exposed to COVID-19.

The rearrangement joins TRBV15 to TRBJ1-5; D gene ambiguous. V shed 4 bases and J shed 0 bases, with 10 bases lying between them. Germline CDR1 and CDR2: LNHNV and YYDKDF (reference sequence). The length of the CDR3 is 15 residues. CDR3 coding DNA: TGTGCCACCAGCAAAGGAGGATATAGCAATCAGCCCCAGCATTTT. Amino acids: CATSKGGYSNQPQHF.

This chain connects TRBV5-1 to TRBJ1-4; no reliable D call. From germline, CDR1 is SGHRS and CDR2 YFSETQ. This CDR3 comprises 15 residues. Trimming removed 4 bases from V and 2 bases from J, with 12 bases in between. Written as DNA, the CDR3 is TGCGCCAGCAGCACCCAAGGGAGGACTAATGAAAAACTGTTTTTT. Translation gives CASSTQGRTNEKLFF. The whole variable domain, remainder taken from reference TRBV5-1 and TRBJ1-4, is KAGVTQTPRYLIKTRGQQVTLSCSPISGHRSVSWYQQTPGQGLQFLFEYFSETQRNKGNFPGRFSGRQFSNSRSEMNVSTLELGDSALYLCASSTQGRTNEKLFFGSGTQLSVL.

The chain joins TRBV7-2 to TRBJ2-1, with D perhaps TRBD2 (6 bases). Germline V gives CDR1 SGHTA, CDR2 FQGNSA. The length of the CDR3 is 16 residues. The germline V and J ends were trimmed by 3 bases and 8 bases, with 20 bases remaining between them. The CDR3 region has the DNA TGTGCCAGCAGCTTCACTCGGGACTCCCTAAGGGATGAGCAGTTCTTC. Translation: CASSFTRDSLRDEQFF.

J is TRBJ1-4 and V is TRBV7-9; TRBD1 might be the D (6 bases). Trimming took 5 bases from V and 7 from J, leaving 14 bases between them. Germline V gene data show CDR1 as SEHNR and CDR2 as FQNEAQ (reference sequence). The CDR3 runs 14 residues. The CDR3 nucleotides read TGTGCCAGCAGCCCAATTCAGGGGATTGAAAAACTGTTTTTT. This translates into CASSPIQGIEKLFF. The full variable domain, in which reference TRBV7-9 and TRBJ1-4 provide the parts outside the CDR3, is DTGVSQNPRHKITKRGQNVTFRCDPISEHNRLYWYRQTLGQGPEFLTYFQNEAQLEKSRLLSDRFSAERPKGSFSTLEIQRTEQGDSAMYLCASSPIQGIEKLFFGSGTQLSVL.

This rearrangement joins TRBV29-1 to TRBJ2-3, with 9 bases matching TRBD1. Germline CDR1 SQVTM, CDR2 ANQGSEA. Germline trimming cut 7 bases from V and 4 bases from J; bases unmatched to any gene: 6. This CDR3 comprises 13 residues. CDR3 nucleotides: TGCAGCGCCACACAGGGGGCCGCAGATACGCAGTATTTT. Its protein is CSATQGAADTQYF.

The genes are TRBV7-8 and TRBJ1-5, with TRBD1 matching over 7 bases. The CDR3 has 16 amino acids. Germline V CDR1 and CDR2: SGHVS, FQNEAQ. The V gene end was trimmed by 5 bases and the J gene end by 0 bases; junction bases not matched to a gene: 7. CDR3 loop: CASSRSGTDSNQPQHF. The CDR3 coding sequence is TGTGCCAGCAGCCGCTCCGGGACAGATAGCAATCAGCCCCAGCATTTT.

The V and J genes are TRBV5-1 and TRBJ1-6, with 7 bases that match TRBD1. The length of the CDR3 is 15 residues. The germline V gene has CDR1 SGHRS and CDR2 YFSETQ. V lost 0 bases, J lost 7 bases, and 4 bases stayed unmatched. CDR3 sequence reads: CASSLVPGGNSPLHF. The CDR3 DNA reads TGCGCCAGCAGCTTGGTCCCAGGGGGGAATTCACCCCTCCACTTT.

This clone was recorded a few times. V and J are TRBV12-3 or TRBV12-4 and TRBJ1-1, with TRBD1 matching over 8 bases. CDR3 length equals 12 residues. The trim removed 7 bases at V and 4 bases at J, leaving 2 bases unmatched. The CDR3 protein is CASITGGTEAFF. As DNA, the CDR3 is TGTGCCAGCATTACAGGGGGCACTGAAGCTTTCTTT.

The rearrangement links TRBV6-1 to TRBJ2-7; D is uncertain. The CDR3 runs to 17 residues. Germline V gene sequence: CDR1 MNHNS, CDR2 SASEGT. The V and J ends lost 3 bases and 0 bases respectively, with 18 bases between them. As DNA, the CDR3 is TGTGCCAGCAGTGACCCATTGGCAGGCCCGATCTCCTACGAGCAGTACTTC. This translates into CASSDPLAGPISYEQYF.

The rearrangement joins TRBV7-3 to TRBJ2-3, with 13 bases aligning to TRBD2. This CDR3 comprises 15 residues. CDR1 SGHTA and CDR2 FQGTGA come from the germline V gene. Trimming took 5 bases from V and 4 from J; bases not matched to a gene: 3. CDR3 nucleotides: TGTGCCAGCAGCCGGACTAGCGGGAGTGCAGATACGCAGTATTTT. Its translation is CASSRTSGSADTQYF.

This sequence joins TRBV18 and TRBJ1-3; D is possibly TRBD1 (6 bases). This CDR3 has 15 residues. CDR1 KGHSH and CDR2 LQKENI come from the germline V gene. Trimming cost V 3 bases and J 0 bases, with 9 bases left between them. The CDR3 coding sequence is TGTGCCAGCTCACCGCAGGGGAGCTCTGGAAACACCATATATTTT. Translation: CASSPQGSSGNTIYF. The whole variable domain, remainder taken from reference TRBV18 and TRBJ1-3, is NAGVMQNPRHLVRRRGQEARLRCSPMKGHSHVYWYRQLPEEGLKFMVYLQKENIIDESGMPKERFSAEFPKEGPSILRIQQVVRGDSAAYFCASSPQGSSGNTIYFGEGSWLTVV.

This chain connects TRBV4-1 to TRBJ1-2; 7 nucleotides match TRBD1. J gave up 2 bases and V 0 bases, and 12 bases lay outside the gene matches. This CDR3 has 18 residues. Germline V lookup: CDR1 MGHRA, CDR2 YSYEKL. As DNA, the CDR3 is TGCGCCAGCAGCCAAGACCGGACAGGCCCGAACGCAAACTATGGCTACACCTTC. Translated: CASSQDRTGPNANYGYTF.

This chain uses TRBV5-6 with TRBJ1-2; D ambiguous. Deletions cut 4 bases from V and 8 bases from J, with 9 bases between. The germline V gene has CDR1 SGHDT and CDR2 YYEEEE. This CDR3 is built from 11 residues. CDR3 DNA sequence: TGTGCCAGCAGCGAGGGCCGAGGCTACACCTTC. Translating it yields CASSEGRGYTF.

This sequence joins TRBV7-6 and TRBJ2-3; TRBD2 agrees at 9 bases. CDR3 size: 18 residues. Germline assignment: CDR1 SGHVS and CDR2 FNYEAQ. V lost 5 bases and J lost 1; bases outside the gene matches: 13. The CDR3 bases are TGTGCCAGCAGCCCCCCGGGTAGCGGGGGTGGGGGCACAGATACGCAGTATTTT. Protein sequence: CASSPPGSGGGGTDTQYF.

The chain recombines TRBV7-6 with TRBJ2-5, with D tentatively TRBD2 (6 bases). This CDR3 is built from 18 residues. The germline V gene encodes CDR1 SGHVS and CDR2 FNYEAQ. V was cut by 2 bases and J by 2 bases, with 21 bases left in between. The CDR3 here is CASSLMIQSGLQQETQYF. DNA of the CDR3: TGTGCCAGCAGCTTAATGATACAGTCGGGACTGCAACAAGAGACCCAGTACTTC.

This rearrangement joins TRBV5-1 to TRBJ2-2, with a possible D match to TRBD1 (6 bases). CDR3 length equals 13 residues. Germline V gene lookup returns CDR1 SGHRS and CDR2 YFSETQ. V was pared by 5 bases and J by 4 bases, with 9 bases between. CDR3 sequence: CASRKGGTGELFF. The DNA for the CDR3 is TGCGCCAGCAGGAAAGGGGGCACCGGGGAGCTGTTTTTT. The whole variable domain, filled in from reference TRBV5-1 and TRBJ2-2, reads KAGVTQTPRYLIKTRGQQVTLSCSPISGHRSVSWYQQTPGQGLQFLFEYFSETQRNKGNFPGRFSGRQFSNSRSEMNVSTLELGDSALYLCASRKGGTGELFFGEGSRLTVL.

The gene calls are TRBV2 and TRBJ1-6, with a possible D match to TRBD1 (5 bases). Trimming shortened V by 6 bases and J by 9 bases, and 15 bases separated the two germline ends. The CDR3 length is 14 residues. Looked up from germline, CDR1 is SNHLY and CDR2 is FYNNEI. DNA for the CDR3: TGTGCCAGCAGCCTCGGCAGGGCCGGTTCACCCCTCCACTTT. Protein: CASSLGRAGSPLHF.

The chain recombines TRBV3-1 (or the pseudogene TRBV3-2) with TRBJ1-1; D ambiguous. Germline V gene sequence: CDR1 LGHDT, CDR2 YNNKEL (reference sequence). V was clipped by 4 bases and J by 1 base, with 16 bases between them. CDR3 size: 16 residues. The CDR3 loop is CASSPRARARNTEAFF. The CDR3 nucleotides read TGTGCCAGCAGCCCCCGCGCACGAGCCCGGAACACTGAAGCTTTCTTT.